This TCR beta chain was retrieved from a study of T cells in Graves' hyperthyroidism and ophthalmopathy. The study's findings and limits: Stable hyperthyroidism and ophthalmopathy were separated using 13 V-J signatures. Clonotypes that were expanded in thyroid above 0.001 mostly appeared in blood too.

Amplification of TCR beta CDR3 regions used RNA as the template. The TCR CDR3 first-round RT-PCR relied on the HTBI primer set. MiXCR, applied by TCRdb to the multiplex PCR reads, yields one record per CDR3 protein. The table has roughly 510,000 distinct CDR3 sequences, more than 20% seen once. Details on this clonotype: Antigen specificity is unknown.

V was pared by 7 bases and J by 5 bases, with 15 bases between. Looked up from germline, CDR1 is MNHNS and CDR2 is SASEGT. This CDR3 contains 14 residues. The hyperthyroidism was newly diagnosed and had lasted under 2 months; the patients were aged 18 to 65. J is TRBJ1-5 and V is TRBV6-1; tentatively, D is TRBD1 (6 bases). This receptor was identified in a man in his late teens or twenties with Graves' hyperthyroidism. Sequencing was done on a sample of blood. The CDR3 spells CASMGYRDHQPQHF. CDR3 in DNA: TGTGCCAGCATGGGATACAGGGATCATCAGCCCCAGCATTTT.